The 26 T cell receptor beta chains given below trace back to one sample, sequenced in a study of T cell responses to AZD1222 COVID-19 vaccine. The table came from immunoSEQ multiplex PCR; TCRdb's copy has only in-frame clones and leaves some out. The sample gives 95,000 to 150,000 clones, around nine tenths of which show up once; roughly 3.5% is in the top ten. The sample was peripheral blood, taken on day 0 of AZD1222 vaccination. These receptors were collected from an adult in good health.

The rearrangement uses TRBV19 and TRBJ2-7; TRBD2 is a possible D gene (5 bases). The CDR3 covers 15 residues. Trimming took off 5 bases at V and 0 bases at J, with 14 bases between the two ends. Germline-derived CDR1 and CDR2 are LNHDA and SQIVND (reference sequence). CDR3 residues: CASSDPAGGSYEQYF. The CDR3 DNA reads TGTGCCAGTAGTGACCCGGCGGGCGGCTCCTACGAGCAGTACTTC.

The rearrangement links TRBV19 to TRBJ2-3; TRBD2 might be the D (7 bases). Germline V lookup: CDR1 LNHDA, CDR2 SQIVND (reference sequence). The V end was cut by 4 bases, the J end by 5 bases, with 22 bases between. The CDR3 covers 17 residues. The CDR3 is CASSKGGPGRVIDTQYF. The CDR3, as DNA: TGTGCCAGTAGTAAGGGGGGGCCCGGACGGGTTATAGATACGCAGTATTTT.

The chain is built from TRBV7-2 and TRBJ1-1, with 8 bases that match TRBD1. The trim removed 5 bases at V and 1 base at J, leaving 9 bases unmatched. The CDR3 consists of 16 residues. Germline V gene sequence: CDR1 SGHTA, CDR2 FQGNSA. CDR3 bases: TGTGCCAGCAGCCTGACATCCGGGACAGGGAACACTGAAGCTTTCTTT. Translated, it gives CASSLTSGTGNTEAFF.

V and J are TRBV19 and TRBJ1-1; 7 bases agree with TRBD1. The CDR3 sequence is 14 residues long. From germline, CDR1 is LNHDA and CDR2 SQIVND (reference sequence). Losses at the gene ends were 5 bases for V and 5 bases for J; bases not matched to a gene: 8. The CDR3: CASSSTGLLTEAFF. CDR3 bases: TGTGCCAGTAGTTCGACAGGGTTATTGACTGAAGCTTTCTTT.

This clone was seen more than once but under ten times. The chain links TRBV5-4 to TRBJ1-2, with a possible D match to TRBD1 (5 bases). Per germline, CDR1 SGHNT and CDR2 YYREEE (reference sequence). This CDR3 has 14 residues. Trimming stripped 2 bases from V and 8 bases from J, with 16 bases between. The CDR3: CASSFGTPPSGYTF. CDR3 DNA: TGTGCCAGCAGCTTCGGGACTCCTCCCTCCGGCTACACCTTC.

V is TRBV24-1 and J is TRBJ2-3, with 10 positions matching TRBD2. Germline lookup yields CDR1 KGHDR and CDR2 SFDVKD. This CDR3 comprises 15 residues. V trimming: 1 base; J trimming: 4 bases; junction bases outside the gene matches: 1. This CDR3 reads CATSDLAGGPDTQYF. DNA of the CDR3: TGTGCCACCAGTGATTTAGCGGGGGGGCCAGATACGCAGTATTTT.

The V call is TRBV3-1 (or the pseudogene TRBV3-2), the J call TRBJ2-5, with TRBD2 matching 12 bases. The V and J ends lost 2 bases and 7 bases, in that order; junction bases with no gene match: 8. This CDR3 is built from 16 residues. The V gene's germline CDR1 is LGHDT and CDR2 YNNKEL (reference sequence). CDR3 protein: CASSQQRLAGAGTQYF. CDR3 coding DNA: TGTGCCAGCAGCCAACAACGACTAGCGGGGGCTGGGACCCAGTACTTC.

This sequence joins TRBV7-2 and TRBJ1-1, with a possible D match to TRBD1 (5 bases). CDR1 is SGHTA and CDR2 is FQGNSA in the germline V gene. This CDR3 region has 15 residues. V lost 5 bases and J 5 bases, leaving 18 bases between the germline ends. The CDR3 nucleotides read TGTGCCAGCAGCCCGCTCGGGGCTGTTTCAACTGAAGCTTTCTTT. It encodes CASSPLGAVSTEAFF.

The rearrangement uses TRBV6-6 and TRBJ1-5, with 7 bases matching TRBD1. V dropped 5 bases and J dropped 3; count of bases not matched to a gene: 16. CDR3 length: 18 residues. Germline V gene lookup returns CDR1 MNHNY and CDR2 SVGAGI (reference sequence). CDR3 in DNA: TGTGCCAGCAGTCCCTTCTCTTCCGGGACAGAACTCAATCAGCCCCAGCATTTT. Its translation: CASSPFSSGTELNQPQHF.

This chain links TRBV5-8 with TRBJ2-3; TRBD1 aligns across 10 bases. Germline loops: CDR1 SGHTS, CDR2 YDEGEE. The CDR3 has 16 amino acids. Germline trimming cut 5 bases from V and 2 bases from J; bases unmatched to any gene: 8. The CDR3 nucleotides read TGTGCCAGCAGTCGGGGGACAGGGGTTAACACAGATACGCAGTATTTT. Translated: CASSRGTGVNTDTQYF.

The chain links TRBV11-2 to TRBJ2-1; D may be TRBD2 (7 bases). The CDR3 covers 15 residues. CDR1 is SGHAT and CDR2 is FQNNGV in the germline V gene. V shed 5 bases and J shed 9 bases, with 20 bases lying between them. The CDR3 sequence is CASSPVRGRRGEQFF. The CDR3 nucleotides read TGTGCCAGCAGCCCTGTGCGGGGGCGCCGGGGTGAGCAGTTCTTC.

The gene calls are TRBV7-8 and TRBJ2-7, with D hard to call. Germline CDR1 SGHVS, CDR2 FQNEAQ. The V and J ends lost 1 base and 3 bases respectively, with 19 bases between them. CDR3 length: 17 amino acids. CDR3 protein: CASSLEGLQIRNYEQYF. DNA of the CDR3: TGTGCCAGCAGCTTAGAAGGCCTCCAAATACGAAACTACGAGCAGTACTTC.

The gene calls are TRBV7-9 and TRBJ1-2, with 7 bases lining up with TRBD1. With 0 bases clipped from V and 4 bases from J, the junction kept 5 bases outside the gene matches. CDR3 size: 15 residues. Germline loops: CDR1 SEHNR, CDR2 FQNEAQ (reference sequence). The CDR3 sequence is CASSLARTGPYGYTF. The CDR3 DNA reads TGTGCCAGCAGCTTAGCACGGACAGGCCCCTATGGCTACACCTTC.

The rearrangement joins TRBV19 to TRBJ2-5; 10 bases fit TRBD2. The CDR3 contains 14 residues. Looked up from germline, CDR1 is LNHDA and CDR2 is SQIVND (reference sequence). V was clipped by 0 bases and J by 6 bases; unmatched bases: 1. This CDR3 is CASSIDTSGKTQYF. As DNA, the CDR3 is TGTGCCAGTAGTATAGATACTAGCGGGAAGACCCAGTACTTC.

The chain carries TRBV5-5 and TRBJ2-7; TRBD1 agrees at 9 bases. Germline V CDR1 and CDR2: SGHKS, YYEKEE (reference sequence). After removal of 4 bases from V and 2 bases from J, the junction contained 10 bases not matched to a gene. CDR3 length: 16 amino acids. The CDR3 reads CASSPHIGTGTYEQYF. The CDR3 nucleotides are TGTGCCAGCAGCCCTCATATCGGGACAGGGACCTACGAGCAGTACTTC.

The V gene is TRBV7-9, the J gene TRBJ2-7; D might be TRBD1 (5 bases). The V and J ends lost 1 base and 9 bases respectively, with 16 bases between them. Germline assignment: CDR1 SEHNR and CDR2 FQNEAQ (reference sequence). This CDR3 is built from 14 residues. In DNA form, the CDR3 reads TGTGCCAGCAGCTTAGAAGTCAGGGCATCCGCGCAGTACTTC. This encodes CASSLEVRASAQYF.

The chain is built from TRBV14 and TRBJ2-7; 10 nucleotides align to TRBD2. The germline gives CDR1 SGHDN, CDR2 FVKESK. The CDR3 is 15 amino acids. V gave up 6 bases and J gave up 1 base; unmatched junction bases: 6. The CDR3 spells CASRLGLAPSYEQYF. The DNA for the CDR3 is TGTGCCAGCAGACTGGGACTAGCGCCTTCCTACGAGCAGTACTTC.

The chain couples TRBV29-1 to TRBJ2-7; D perhaps matches TRBD2 (6 bases). The germline V and J ends were trimmed by 4 bases and 1 base, with 11 bases remaining between them. The CDR3 runs to 13 residues. In germline, CDR1 is SQVTM, CDR2 ANQGSEA. The CDR3 loop reads CSVGRELSYEQYF. In DNA form, the CDR3 reads TGCAGCGTTGGGAGGGAACTGTCCTACGAGCAGTACTTC.

The V and J genes are TRBV5-4 and TRBJ2-7; 9 nucleotides agree with TRBD1. CDR1 is SGHNT and CDR2 is YYREEE in the germline V gene (reference sequence). The ends lost 5 bases at V and 7 bases at J; junction bases unmatched: 10. This CDR3 is built from 14 residues. CDR3: CASRLGQGIGEQYF. The CDR3 region has the DNA TGTGCCAGCAGACTAGGACAGGGGATCGGGGAGCAGTACTTC.

This chain connects TRBV5-1 to TRBJ2-5, with D hard to call. V was shortened by 0 bases and J by 1 base, with 10 bases between the two germline ends. This CDR3 has 15 residues. Per the germline V gene, CDR1 is SGHRS and CDR2 is YFSETQ. The DNA of the CDR3 is TGCGCCAGCAGCTTGGGAACGGTCCGCCAAGAGACCCAGTACTTC. Its translation: CASSLGTVRQETQYF. Full variable domain (remainder filled in from reference TRBV5-1 and TRBJ2-5): KAGVTQTPRYLIKTRGQQVTLSCSPISGHRSVSWYQQTPGQGLQFLFEYFSETQRNKGNFPGRFSGRQFSNSRSEMNVSTLELGDSALYLCASSLGTVRQETQYFGPGTRLLVL.

This clone showed up just once. This chain joins TRBV20-1 and TRBJ1-2; D is unresolved. Trimming pared 3 bases from V and 8 bases from J, leaving 7 bases between. Germline CDR1 reads DFQATT; CDR2 reads SNEGSKA (reference sequence). The length of the CDR3 is 10 residues. CDR3 sequence: CSASTGGYTF. The CDR3 DNA follows: TGCAGTGCTAGTACGGGGGGCTACACCTTC.

The rearrangement joins TRBV6-2 or TRBV6-3 to TRBJ2-7; 9 nucleotides line up with TRBD2. Germline CDR1 reads MNHEY; CDR2 reads SVGEGT. J lost 4 bases, V lost 2 bases, and 6 bases had no gene match. This CDR3 spans 15 amino acids. The CDR3 sequence is CASSYRETSGYEQYF. CDR3 in DNA: TGTGCCAGCAGTTACCGCGAGACTAGCGGATACGAGCAGTACTTC.

The rearrangement joins TRBV5-4 to TRBJ2-1; D may be TRBD1 (5 bases). CDR1 SGHNT and CDR2 YYREEE come from the germline V gene (reference sequence). V lost 3 bases and J 0 bases, leaving 10 bases between the germline ends. This CDR3 is 15 amino acids long. CDR3 nucleotides: TGTGCCAGCAGCTCGGACATGAGCTCCTACAATGAGCAGTTCTTC. Translation: CASSSDMSSYNEQFF.

V and J are TRBV27 and TRBJ2-4; either TRBD1 or TRBD2 may supply D (6 bases each). Looked up from germline, CDR1 is MNHEY and CDR2 is SMNVEV (reference sequence). V gave up 7 bases and J gave up 2 bases, with 18 bases separating them. CDR3 size: 16 residues. This CDR3 is CASTTYRGGSKNIQYF. The CDR3 region has the DNA TGTGCCAGCACAACATATCGAGGGGGGTCCAAAAACATTCAGTACTTC.

The chain recombines TRBV18 with TRBJ1-4; D uncertain. This CDR3 comprises 14 residues. V dropped 6 bases and J dropped 3 bases, with 11 bases sitting between them. CDR1 KGHSH and CDR2 LQKENI come from the germline V gene. This CDR3 is CASSTEGANEKLFF. The CDR3 nucleotides read TGTGCCAGCTCGACGGAAGGTGCTAATGAAAAACTGTTTTTT.

V usage is TRBV5-1 and J usage is TRBJ2-2, with TRBD2 matching 7 bases. Unmatched junction bases numbered 10, after V lost 4 bases and J lost 4 bases. This CDR3 contains 16 residues. Germline-derived CDR1 and CDR2 are SGHRS and YFSETQ. The CDR3 reads CASSIKAGVGTGELFF. Here the CDR3 DNA reads TGCGCCAGCAGCATTAAGGCGGGGGTCGGCACCGGGGAGCTGTTTTTT. Supplemented by reference TRBV5-1 and TRBJ2-2, the full variable domain reads KAGVTQTPRYLIKTRGQQVTLSCSPISGHRSVSWYQQTPGQGLQFLFEYFSETQRNKGNFPGRFSGRQFSNSRSEMNVSTLELGDSALYLCASSIKAGVGTGELFFGEGSRLTVL.